The 15 T cell receptor beta chains below all came from one sample that was sequenced in a study of identifying expanded T cells in peripheral blood. This table comes from immunoSEQ multiplex PCR, and its TCRdb copy is limited to in-frame clones, with some not included. This table holds 100,000 to 110,000 clones, roughly 88% found once. Sequenced sample: blood. These receptors all stem from a person aged 18 to 75 in good health.

The chain employs TRBV27 and TRBJ2-2; D tentatively reads TRBD1 or TRBD2 (5 bases each). The CDR3 is 16 amino acids. V shed 7 bases and J shed 10 bases, with 25 bases lying between them. Germline V gene data show CDR1 as MNHEY and CDR2 as SMNVEV (reference sequence). CDR3 sequence: CASTIRPGPTIAELFF. The DNA of the CDR3 is TGTGCCAGCACCATCAGACCGGGACCTACAATCGCGGAGCTGTTTTTT.

The chain has TRBV2 and TRBJ2-1; 7 positions agree with TRBD1. The V gene end was trimmed by 7 bases and the J gene end by 5 bases; junction bases not matched to a gene: 5. This CDR3 region has 13 residues. Germline values: CDR1 SNHLY, CDR2 FYNNEI. The CDR3 region is CASTPDRNNEQFF. CDR3 in DNA: TGTGCCAGCACCCCGGACAGGAACAATGAGCAGTTCTTC.

The chain links TRBV6-5 to TRBJ1-2; a weak D match, TRBD1 (5 bases). The CDR3 extends over 15 amino acids. The germline gives CDR1 MNHEY, CDR2 SVGAGI. The V end was cut by 2 bases, the J end by 1 base, with 11 bases between. CDR3 sequence: CASSYRGSYNYGYTF. CDR3 bases: TGTGCCAGCAGTTACCGGGGCAGCTATAACTATGGCTACACCTTC.

The chain joins TRBV5-4 to TRBJ2-5; a weak D match, TRBD1 (6 bases). Looked up from germline, CDR1 is SGHNT and CDR2 is YYREEE (reference sequence). The CDR3 runs to 14 residues. Trimming shortened V by 0 bases and J by 3 bases, and 9 bases separated the two germline ends. The CDR3 loop is CASSLGGQKETQYF. CDR3 bases: TGTGCCAGCAGCTTGGGGGGACAAAAAGAGACCCAGTACTTC.

This chain links TRBV7-9 with TRBJ1-1; maybe TRBD1 (6 bases). The CDR3 sequence is 15 residues long. Germline CDR1 SEHNR, CDR2 FQNEAQ (reference sequence). Trimming shortened V by 6 bases and J by 3 bases, and 17 bases separated the two germline ends. Here the CDR3 reads CASSLRGVEDTEAFF. CDR3 nucleotide sequence: TGTGCCAGCAGTTTAAGGGGGGTTGAGGACACTGAAGCTTTCTTT.

The J gene is TRBJ1-1, the V gene TRBV11-2, with a weak D call TRBD1 (5 bases). Between the trimmed V and J ends, which lost 2 bases and 6 bases, there was a span of 16 bases. The CDR3 is made up of 15 amino acids. Germline lookup yields CDR1 SGHAT and CDR2 FQNNGV. The CDR3 loop reads CASSLSLGLYAEAFF. The DNA of the CDR3 is TGTGCCAGCAGCTTATCCCTGGGGCTATACGCTGAAGCTTTCTTT.

This chain connects TRBV11-3 to TRBJ2-2; tentatively, D is TRBD2 (5 bases). Germline V gene lookup returns CDR1 SGHNT and CDR2 YENEEA. This CDR3 has 12 amino acids. V shed 5 bases and J shed 8 bases, with 9 bases lying between them. The CDR3 loop reads CASSPDWGELFF. As DNA, the CDR3 is TGTGCCAGCAGCCCGGACTGGGGGGAGCTGTTTTTT.

V usage is TRBV6-5 and J usage is TRBJ2-7; D gene ambiguous. Germline V gene sequence: CDR1 MNHEY, CDR2 SVGAGI. V lost 4 bases, J lost 2 bases, and 6 bases lay in between. The CDR3 totals 12 residues. CDR3 residues: CASSSLTYEQYF. CDR3 bases: TGTGCCAGCAGTTCCCTAACCTACGAGCAGTACTTC.

The chain uses TRBV7-8 and TRBJ2-5; 8 bases agree with TRBD2. The CDR3 runs 15 residues. Germline CDR1 reads SGHVS; CDR2 reads FQNEAQ. Unmatched junction bases numbered 16, after V lost 11 bases and J lost 5 bases. CDR3 protein: CAHGRLRGAGETQYF. CDR3 DNA sequence: TGTGCCCATGGCCGGTTGCGGGGGGCAGGGGAGACCCAGTACTTC.

This clone was seen just once. The chain links TRBV6-5 to TRBJ1-2; 7 bases fit TRBD1. The V gene end was trimmed by 2 bases and the J gene end by 6 bases; junction bases not matched to a gene: 9. From germline, CDR1 is MNHEY and CDR2 SVGAGI. The CDR3 is made up of 15 amino acids. CDR3 in amino acids: CASSYTSGTDHGYTF. The CDR3 DNA is TGTGCCAGCAGTTACACCTCCGGGACAGACCATGGCTACACCTTC.

The chain uses TRBV2 and TRBJ1-5, with 8 nucleotides matching TRBD1. CDR1 is SNHLY and CDR2 is FYNNEI in the germline V gene. The CDR3 runs 14 residues. The junction had 2 bases not matched to a gene; V was cut back by 6 bases and J by 1 base. The CDR3 spells CASRDRESNQPQHF. The CDR3 DNA is TGTGCCAGCAGGGACAGGGAGAGCAATCAGCCCCAGCATTTT.

V and J are TRBV7-3 and TRBJ1-5; D is unresolved. Trimming took off 5 bases at V and 9 bases at J, with 11 bases between the two ends. The CDR3 length is 12 residues. Germline CDR1 SGHTA, CDR2 FQGTGA. CDR3 sequence (DNA): TGTGCCAGCAGCCCGCAAGCCTGGCCCCAGCATTTT. Encoded protein: CASSPQAWPQHF.

This clone was counted a few times. The rearrangement links TRBV7-8 to TRBJ2-7; 9 bases are a match to TRBD1. V was pared by 4 bases and J by 7 bases, with 11 bases of the junction left unmatched. The germline gives CDR1 SGHVS, CDR2 FQNEAQ. The CDR3 has 15 residues. The chain's CDR3 is CASSSNRGPAVEQYF. The CDR3 DNA reads TGTGCCAGCAGCTCCAACAGGGGGCCCGCGGTAGAGCAGTACTTC.

This clone was counted a few times. Other DNA sequences in the sample encode the same CDR3. V gene TRBV7-8 combines with J gene TRBJ1-2, with no clear D. V was pared by 1 base and J by 5 bases, with 8 bases between. CDR3 length equals 13 residues. Germline CDR1 is SGHVS and CDR2 is FQNEAQ. The CDR3 is CASSLEGGYGYTF. CDR3 DNA sequence: TGTGCCAGCAGCTTAGAAGGAGGGTATGGCTACACCTTC.

The chain links TRBV30 to TRBJ2-5; possible D gene TRBD1, 5 bases. Trimming removed 2 bases from V and 7 bases from J, with 11 bases in between. CDR3 length equals 12 residues. Germline CDR1 GTSNPN, CDR2 SVGIG (reference sequence). This chain's CDR3 is CAWSRPQGTQYF. The CDR3 nucleotides read TGTGCCTGGAGTAGGCCGCAGGGGACCCAGTACTTC.